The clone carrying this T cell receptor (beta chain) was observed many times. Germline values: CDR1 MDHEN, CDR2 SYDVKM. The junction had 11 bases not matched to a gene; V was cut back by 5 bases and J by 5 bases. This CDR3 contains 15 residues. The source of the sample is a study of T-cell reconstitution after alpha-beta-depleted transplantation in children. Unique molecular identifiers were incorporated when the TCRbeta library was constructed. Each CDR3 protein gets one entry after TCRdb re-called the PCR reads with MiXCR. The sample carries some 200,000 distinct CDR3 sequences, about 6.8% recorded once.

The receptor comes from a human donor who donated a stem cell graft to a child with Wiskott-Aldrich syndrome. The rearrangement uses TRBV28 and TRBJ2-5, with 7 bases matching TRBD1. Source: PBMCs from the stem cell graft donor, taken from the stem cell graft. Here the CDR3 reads CASSLTRTGGETQYF. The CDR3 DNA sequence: TGTGCCAGCAGTCTCACAAGGACAGGTGGGGAGACCCAGTACTTC.